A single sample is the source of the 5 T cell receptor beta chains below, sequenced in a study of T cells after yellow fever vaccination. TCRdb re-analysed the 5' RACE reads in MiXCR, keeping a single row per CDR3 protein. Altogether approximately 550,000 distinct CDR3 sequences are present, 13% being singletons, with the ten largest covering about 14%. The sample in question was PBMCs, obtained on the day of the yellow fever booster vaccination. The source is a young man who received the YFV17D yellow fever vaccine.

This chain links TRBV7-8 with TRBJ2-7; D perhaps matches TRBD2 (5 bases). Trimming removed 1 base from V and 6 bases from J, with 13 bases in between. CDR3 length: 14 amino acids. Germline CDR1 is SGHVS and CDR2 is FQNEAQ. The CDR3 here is CASSLDRTRSEQYF. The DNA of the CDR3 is TGTGCCAGCAGCTTAGACAGAACTAGGAGCGAGCAGTACTTC.

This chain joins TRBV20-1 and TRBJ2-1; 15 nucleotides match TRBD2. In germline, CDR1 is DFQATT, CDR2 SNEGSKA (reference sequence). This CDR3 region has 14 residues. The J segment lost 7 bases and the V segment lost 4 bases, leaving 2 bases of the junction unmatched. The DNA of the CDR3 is TGCAGTGCTACCGGACTAGCGGGAGGGAATGAGCAGTTCTTC. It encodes CSATGLAGGNEQFF.

The CDR3 reads CSVGRAEQFF. The CDR3 nucleotides are TGCAGCGTTGGGCGGGCCGAGCAGTTCTTC. The V call is TRBV29-1, the J call TRBJ2-1, with a weak D call TRBD2 (5 bases). The V and J ends lost 4 bases and 10 bases respectively, with 8 bases between them. The germline V gene has CDR1 SQVTM and CDR2 ANQGSEA. The CDR3 is 10 residues long.

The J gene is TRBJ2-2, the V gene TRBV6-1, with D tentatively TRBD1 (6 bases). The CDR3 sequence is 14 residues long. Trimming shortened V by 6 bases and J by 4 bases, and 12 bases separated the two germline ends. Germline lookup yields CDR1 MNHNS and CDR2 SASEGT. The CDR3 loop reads CASRPDRTTGELFF. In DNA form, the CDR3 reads TGTGCCAGCAGGCCAGACAGGACCACCGGGGAGCTGTTTTTT.

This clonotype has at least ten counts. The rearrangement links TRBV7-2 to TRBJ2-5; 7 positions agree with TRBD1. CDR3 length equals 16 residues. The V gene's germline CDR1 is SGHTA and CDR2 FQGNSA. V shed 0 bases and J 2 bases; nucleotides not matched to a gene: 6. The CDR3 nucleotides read TGTGCCAGCAGCTTAGCGATAGCCAGGGGGCAAGAGACCCAGTACTTC. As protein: CASSLAIARGQETQYF.